This T cell receptor beta chain came from a study of graft-versus-host responses after intestinal transplantation. About the study: Recipients underwent multivisceral, liver-intestinal, or isolated intestinal transplants. Anti-thymocyte globulin induction preceded around 3 years of tacrolimus and steroid maintenance in all recipients. Findings and limits, study-wide: High graft-versus-host to host-versus-graft clonal ratios were found in allografts of patients who had graft-donor T cell macrochimerism. Declining HvG levels early post-transplant were linked to peak circulating GvH clone levels.

The method was immunoSEQ multiplex PCR; TCRdb's version includes in-frame clones alone and lacks a portion of them. The repertoire holds approximately 9,600 clones, with 80% to 95% as singletons. About this clone itself: Its antigen is as yet unknown.

This CDR3 contains 16 residues. Germline lookup yields CDR1 SGHRS and CDR2 YFSETQ. Trimming removed 1 base from V and 4 bases from J, with 16 bases in between. The V and J genes are TRBV5-1 and TRBJ2-3; no definite D call. The TCR was taken from a human patient who received an intestinal transplant, so some T cells may come from the graft donor. The sequencing here drew on PBMCs, taken approximately 42 days after intestinal transplantation. CDR3 residues: CASSLYSLEVADTQYF. As DNA, the CDR3 is TGCGCCAGCAGCTTGTATTCACTGGAAGTGGCAGATACGCAGTATTTT.